This T cell receptor beta chain comes out of a study of CD8+ T cells in alopecia areata. Study as a whole: Among treated patients, oral tofacitinib was administered at 5 to 10 mg twice daily.

Reverse transcription of extracted RNA yielded cDNA, which provided the sequencing template. Assay used: immunoSEQ multiplex PCR; TCRdb lists only in-frame clones, some missing. Among around 200,000 clones, approximately 56% were seen once, and the ten largest hold roughly 0.7%. Per germline, CDR1 GTSNPN and CDR2 SVGIG (reference sequence). The CDR3 is 13 amino acids. Trimming removed 3 bases from V and 1 base from J, with 9 bases in between. Sample treatment: oral pan-JAK inhibitor, 5-10 mg twice daily. The TCR comes from a human donor with alopecia areata. Sequenced here: CD4+ T cells sorted from blood, sampled at week 4, from a patient treated with tofacitinib. The chain joins TRBV30 to TRBJ1-1; TRBD1 is a possible D gene (5 bases). For the CDR3, the DNA is TGTGCCTGGAGCGTACAGGCGAACACTGAAGCTTTCTTT. The encoded protein is CAWSVQANTEAFF.